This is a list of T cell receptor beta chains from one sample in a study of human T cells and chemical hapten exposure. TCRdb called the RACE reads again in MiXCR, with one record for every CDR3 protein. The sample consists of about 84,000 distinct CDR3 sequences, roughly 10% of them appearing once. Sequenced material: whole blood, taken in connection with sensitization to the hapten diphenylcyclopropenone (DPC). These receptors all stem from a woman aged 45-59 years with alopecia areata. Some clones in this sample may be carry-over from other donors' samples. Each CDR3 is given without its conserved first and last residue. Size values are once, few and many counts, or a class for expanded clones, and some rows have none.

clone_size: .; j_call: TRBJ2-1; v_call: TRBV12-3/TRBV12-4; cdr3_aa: ASQREEVRNEQF
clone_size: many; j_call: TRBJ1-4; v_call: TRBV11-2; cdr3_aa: ASSVRPDATNEKLF
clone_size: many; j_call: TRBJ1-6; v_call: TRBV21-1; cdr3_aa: ASSRRGEDNSPLH
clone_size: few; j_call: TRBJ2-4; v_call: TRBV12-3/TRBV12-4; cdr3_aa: ASSSTGYPNIQY
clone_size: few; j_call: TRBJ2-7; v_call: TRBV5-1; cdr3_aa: ASSLGGGVGYEQY
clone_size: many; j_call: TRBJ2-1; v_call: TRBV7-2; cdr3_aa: ASSRRGTSGFNEQF
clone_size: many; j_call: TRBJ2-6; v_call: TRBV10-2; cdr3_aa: ASSGTPGQGSSGANVLT
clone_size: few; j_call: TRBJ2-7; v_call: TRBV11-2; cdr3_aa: ASSLKTGGYEQY
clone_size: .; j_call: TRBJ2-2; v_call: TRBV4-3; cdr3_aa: ASSQEVAGGNSGELF
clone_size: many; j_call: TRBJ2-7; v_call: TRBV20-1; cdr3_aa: SARDTPLPYSGSYEQY
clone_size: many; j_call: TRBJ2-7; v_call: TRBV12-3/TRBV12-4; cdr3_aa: ASSFSGSSGEQY
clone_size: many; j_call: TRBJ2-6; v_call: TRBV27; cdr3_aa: ASSPWGSSGANVLT
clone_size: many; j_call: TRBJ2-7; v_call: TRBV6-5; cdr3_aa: ASRRASAYEQY
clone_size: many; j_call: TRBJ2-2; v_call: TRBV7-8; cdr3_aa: ASRGRGARTGELF
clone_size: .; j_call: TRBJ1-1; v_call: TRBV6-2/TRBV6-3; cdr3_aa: ASSSGQGALWAF
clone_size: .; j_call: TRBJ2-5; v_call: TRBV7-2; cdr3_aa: ASSLARRGGQTQY
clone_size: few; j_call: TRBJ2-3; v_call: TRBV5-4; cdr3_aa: ASRAATSDTQY
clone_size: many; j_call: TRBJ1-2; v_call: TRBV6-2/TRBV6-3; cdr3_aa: ASSSTGYT
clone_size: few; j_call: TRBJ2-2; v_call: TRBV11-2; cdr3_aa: ASSYIAGVTGELF
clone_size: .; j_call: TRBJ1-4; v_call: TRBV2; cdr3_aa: ASRGTAATNEKLF
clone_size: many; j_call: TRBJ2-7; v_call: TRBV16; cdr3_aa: ASSQSLGVNEQY
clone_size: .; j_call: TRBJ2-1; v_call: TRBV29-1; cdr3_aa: SAIPEGSYNEQF
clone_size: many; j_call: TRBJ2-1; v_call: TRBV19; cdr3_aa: ASSIEGMGGYNEQF
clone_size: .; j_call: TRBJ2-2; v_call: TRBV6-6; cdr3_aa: ASTLRTANTGELF
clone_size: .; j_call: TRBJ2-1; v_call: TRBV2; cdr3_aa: ASTSVGLADTYNEQF
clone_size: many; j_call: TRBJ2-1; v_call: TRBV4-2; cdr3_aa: ASSPVGGTYNEQF
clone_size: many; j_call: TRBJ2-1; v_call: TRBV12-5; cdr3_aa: ASGTSSYNEQF
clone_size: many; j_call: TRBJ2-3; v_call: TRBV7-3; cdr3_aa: ASSSGITDTQY
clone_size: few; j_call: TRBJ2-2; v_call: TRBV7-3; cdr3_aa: ASSSTPGELF
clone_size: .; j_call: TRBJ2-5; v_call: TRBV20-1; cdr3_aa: SARDNGQPTETQY
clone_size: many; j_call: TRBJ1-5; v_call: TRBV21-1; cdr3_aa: ASSKESRDRGPHSNQPQH
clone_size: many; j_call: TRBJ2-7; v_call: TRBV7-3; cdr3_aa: ASSPRGRAGEQY
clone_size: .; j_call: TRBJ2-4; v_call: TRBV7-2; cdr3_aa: ASSLARDYLNIQY
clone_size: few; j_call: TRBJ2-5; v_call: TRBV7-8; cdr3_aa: ASSRGTAYQETQY
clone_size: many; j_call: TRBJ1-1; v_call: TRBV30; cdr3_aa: AWSVLTEAF
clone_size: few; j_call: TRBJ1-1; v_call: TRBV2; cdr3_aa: ASSGSLLNTEAF
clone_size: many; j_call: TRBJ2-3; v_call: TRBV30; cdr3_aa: AWSVSLRDTQY
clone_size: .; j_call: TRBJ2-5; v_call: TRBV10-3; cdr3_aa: AISGLAGGQETQY
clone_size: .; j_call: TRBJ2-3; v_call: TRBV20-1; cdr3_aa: SARHDRGHTDTQY
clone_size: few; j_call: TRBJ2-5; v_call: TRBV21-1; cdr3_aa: ASTHPGGQETQY
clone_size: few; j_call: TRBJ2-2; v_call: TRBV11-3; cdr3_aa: ASSDRDRGSGRFAGELF
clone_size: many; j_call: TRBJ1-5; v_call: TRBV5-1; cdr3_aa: ASSLEEGRQPQH
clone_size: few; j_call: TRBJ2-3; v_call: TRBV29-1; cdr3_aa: SVGGGAGTDTQY
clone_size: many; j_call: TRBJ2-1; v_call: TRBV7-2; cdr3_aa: ASSLGGSLGEQF
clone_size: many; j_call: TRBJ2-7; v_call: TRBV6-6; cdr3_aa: ASSPRRGSSYEQY
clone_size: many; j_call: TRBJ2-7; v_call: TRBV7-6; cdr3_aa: ASQEASTDEQY
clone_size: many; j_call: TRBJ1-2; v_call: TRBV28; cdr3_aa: ASSRTGTGNYGYT
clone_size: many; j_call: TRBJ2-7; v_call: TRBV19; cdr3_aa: ASKSGTPSGEQY
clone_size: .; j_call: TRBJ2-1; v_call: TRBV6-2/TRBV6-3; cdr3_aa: ASSDPPYNEQF
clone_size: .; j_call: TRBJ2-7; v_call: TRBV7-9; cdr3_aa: ASSFGGASEQY
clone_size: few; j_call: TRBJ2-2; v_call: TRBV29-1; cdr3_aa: SVGSGGSGELF